The next 13 T cell receptor beta chains were all read from a single sample in a study of beta chain features in type 1 diabetes. Every isolated RNA sample was fully reverse transcribed, so sequencing captured expressed TCRB transcripts. Clones were read by immunoSEQ multiplex PCR, and TCRdb kept only the in-frame ones, dropping some. The sample lists hundreds of thousands of clones; approximately 13% were seen once. Material: naive CD4+ T cells from blood. Receptors originate from a man younger than 40 in good health.

The sample holds a few counts of this clone. The chain is built from TRBV20-1 and TRBJ1-1; D not resolved. Trimming cost V 6 bases and J 4 bases, with 9 bases left between them. This CDR3 comprises 11 residues. The germline gives CDR1 DFQATT, CDR2 SNEGSKA (reference sequence). CDR3 coding DNA: TGCAGTGCGCGACATGGCACTGAAGCTTTCTTT. It is translated as CSARHGTEAFF.

V usage is TRBV29-1 and J usage is TRBJ2-7, with 9 bases matching TRBD2. The CDR3 covers 13 residues. J gave up 3 bases and V 7 bases, and 7 bases lay outside the gene matches. Per the germline V gene, CDR1 is SQVTM and CDR2 is ANQGSEA. The CDR3 nucleotides are TGCAGCGGCAGACGCGGGGGGGGCTACGAGCAGTACTTC. Protein: CSGRRGGGYEQYF.

This clone was counted between two and nine times. The chain combines TRBV18 with TRBJ2-3; 7 positions agree with TRBD1. Germline V gene sequence: CDR1 KGHSH, CDR2 LQKENI. The V segment lost 6 bases and the J segment 1 base; nucleotides outside the gene matches: 10. The CDR3 length is 16 residues. The DNA of the CDR3 is TGTGCCAGCTCCCGACCCATGGGGACAGGCACAGATACGCAGTATTTT. Protein product: CASSRPMGTGTDTQYF.

The chain couples TRBV5-1 to TRBJ2-1; TRBD1 agrees at 7 bases. V gave up 5 bases and J gave up 3 bases; unmatched junction bases: 8. The CDR3 contains 15 residues. Germline V lookup: CDR1 SGHRS, CDR2 YFSETQ. The CDR3 is CASRERTGIYNEQFF. The CDR3 nucleotides are TGCGCCAGCAGGGAACGGACAGGAATCTACAATGAGCAGTTCTTC.

The chain combines TRBV7-2 with TRBJ2-3; D unresolved. V was clipped by 11 bases and J by 2 bases, with 20 bases between them. This CDR3 contains 15 residues. From germline, CDR1 is SGHTA and CDR2 FQGNSA. CDR3 loop: CAARGMAPNTDTQYF. The CDR3, as DNA: TGTGCCGCCAGAGGCATGGCACCCAACACAGATACGCAGTATTTT. Based on the CDR3 plus reference TRBV7-2 and TRBJ2-3, the full variable domain is GAGVSQSPSNKVTEKGKDVELRCDPISGHTALYWYRQSLGQGLEFLIYFQGNSAPDKSGLPSDRFSAERTGGSVSTLTIQRTQQEDSAVYLCAARGMAPNTDTQYFGPGTRLTVL.

The chain joins TRBV9 to TRBJ2-7; D unresolved. This CDR3 has 13 amino acids. V lost 2 bases and J 6 bases, leaving 12 bases between the germline ends. Per the germline V gene, CDR1 is SGDLS and CDR2 is YYNGEE. CDR3 residues: CASSVDLGSEQYV. In DNA form, the CDR3 reads TGTGCCAGCAGCGTGGACCTAGGCAGCGAGCAGTACGTC.

This rearrangement joins TRBV7-2 to TRBJ1-3; no clear D gene. This CDR3 is built from 17 residues. Germline-derived CDR1 and CDR2 are SGHTA and FQGNSA. Trimming stripped 1 base from V and 4 bases from J, with 17 bases between. The DNA for the CDR3 is TGTGCCAGCAGCTTAGATTTCGGGCAGGTTTTGGGAAACACCATATATTTT. Translated: CASSLDFGQVLGNTIYF.

The chain employs TRBV9 and TRBJ2-1; D unclear. Looked up from germline, CDR1 is SGDLS and CDR2 is YYNGEE. This CDR3 is 14 amino acids long. Trimming shortened V by 0 bases and J by 7 bases, and 11 bases separated the two germline ends. The CDR3 region is CASSVGSSSNEQFF. The DNA for the CDR3 is TGTGCCAGCAGCGTAGGATCTAGTTCGAATGAGCAGTTCTTC.

V is TRBV7-9 and J is TRBJ1-1; D is possibly TRBD1 (5 bases). The CDR3 is 13 amino acids. In germline, CDR1 is SEHNR, CDR2 FQNEAQ (reference sequence). V was pared by 3 bases and J by 5 bases, with 10 bases between. The CDR3 DNA reads TGTGCCAGCAGCTTGGAGGGGCAAACTGAAGCTTTCTTT. Translated: CASSLEGQTEAFF.

This chain connects TRBV4-1 to TRBJ1-5; a weak D match, TRBD1 (6 bases). V was shortened by 1 base and J by 9 bases, with 19 bases between the two germline ends. The CDR3 totals 16 residues. Germline CDR1 is MGHRA and CDR2 is YSYEKL. The CDR3 reads CASSQGMGTGRRPQHF. The CDR3 bases are TGCGCCAGCAGCCAAGGAATGGGAACAGGGCGGCGGCCCCAGCATTTT.

This clone appeared a few times. The chain is built from TRBV7-2 and TRBJ2-5; no reliable D call. From germline, CDR1 is SGHTA and CDR2 FQGNSA. V lost 2 bases and J 2 bases, leaving 3 bases between the germline ends. The CDR3 contains 12 residues. CDR3 nucleotides: TGTGCCAGCAGCTTATTTCAAGAGACCCAGTACTTC. Its protein is CASSLFQETQYF.

This clone was seen a few times. The V gene is TRBV7-2, the J gene TRBJ2-7, with D unresolved. This CDR3 is 15 amino acids long. V dropped 3 bases and J dropped 3 bases, with 15 bases sitting between them. CDR1 and CDR2 (germline): SGHTA, FQGNSA. CDR3 nucleotides: TGTGCCAGCAGCTTCTTGGGCAGCCCCAACTACGAGCAGTACGTC. It is translated as CASSFLGSPNYEQYV.

In its sample, this clone was seen a few times. The chain uses TRBV4-3 and TRBJ2-6, with D perhaps given as TRBD1 or TRBD2 (5 bases each). Germline V gene sequence: CDR1 LGHNA, CDR2 YSLEER. Trimming shortened V by 3 bases and J by 0 bases, and 9 bases separated the two germline ends. This CDR3 region has 16 residues. The CDR3 spells CASSHGTTSGANVLTF. DNA of the CDR3: TGCGCCAGCAGCCACGGGACCACCTCTGGGGCCAACGTCCTGACTTTC.